The following is a TCR beta chain sequence with its context. Only one count was recorded for this clone. There is no known antigen for this receptor. No per-base quality is available; no much larger clone lies one base away. These data belong to a study of blood T cell repertoires in COVID-19 (dated by TCRdb to 2020 to 2022). Notes on the research overall: The collaborator samples originated in the United States, Italy and Spain and spanned the acute and convalescent phases of COVID-19. The material from the prospective study consisted of cDNA or gDNA derived from T cells, B-cell-depleted T cells, or PBMCs. The samples were drawn from the first 160 participants of the ongoing ImmuneRACE study and from 1,254 subjects provided by 6 global collaborators. Where available, HLA class I and class II types were taken from metadata supplied by the sample provider and were not determined by assay-based typing. Deeply sampled blood TCRbeta repertoires from subjects exposed to, actively infected with, or recovered from COVID-19 were included in the dataset. The repertoires were released in a freely available public database intended as a resource for research on the immune response to SARS-CoV-2. Nearly every sample came with metadata listing a de-identified subject ID, COVID-19 status, age in years and sex. General study outcomes and caveats: The amount of clinical and demographic metadata varied by source and participant and was provided uncurated.

The collaborating institutions used their own protocols to collect whole blood in K2EDTA tubes. For TCRbeta analysis, collaborators shipped samples as frozen whole blood, isolated PBMCs, or DNA extracted from either of those sample types. V ends up 0 bases short and J 3 bases short, with an unmatched junction base count of 4. Including the terminal cysteine and phenylalanine, the CDR3 comprises 16 residues. Only the CDR3 portion is preserved as DNA: 48 bases, with reading frame beginning at the first base. Via the germline V gene (reference sequence), CDR1 is SEHNR and CDR2 FQNEAQ. The immunoSEQ Assay, a bias-controlled multiplex PCR, was used to amplify TCRbeta CDR3 regions from genomic DNA. The paper's data handling went like this. Nucleated cell counts per sample were estimated from amplification of reference gene primers within the assay. Sequence reads were collapsed and filtered to measure the absolute abundance of every unique TCRbeta CDR3 rearrangement. Productive Simpson clonality was computed per sample as the square root of Simpson's diversity index over productive rearrangements. What TCRdb holds here is the immuneACCESS table cut down to in-frame rearrangements. Part of the clones is not present; checked against another copy, under half of the missing clones reflect an unresolved V gene, and the others are unexplained. That table furnishes V, J and clone size, whereas the DNA furnished D and trimming. For this sample the table gives approximately 250,000 clones, of which about 83% were detected only once. The top ten constitute approximately 7.4% of the sample.

Source material: peripheral blood. The sequence is built from TRBV7-9 and TRBJ2-3, with 9 bases matching TRBD2. This clonotype was obtained from a woman aged 45-60 years with acute or convalescent COVID-19. This receptor carries the CDR3 CASSLAAGGGTDTQYF. The nucleotides read TGTGCCAGCAGCTTAGCAGCGGGAGGAGGGACAGATACGCAGTATTTT.